The TCR beta chain described here comes from a study of patients and donors after allogeneic stem cell transplantation. Each CDR3 protein gets one entry after TCRdb re-called the RT-PCR reads with MiXCR. The data show 400,000 to 500,000 distinct CDR3 sequences, 16% seen once. This clonotype was counted a few times. This CDR3 spans 17 amino acids. J gave up 6 bases and V 3 bases, and 13 bases lay outside the gene matches. The V gene's germline CDR1 is KGHSH and CDR2 LQKENI. Sequenced input: blood, either unsorted or a sorted T cell fraction (not recorded which). This receptor was taken from a human donor who was either an allogeneic HSCT recipient or a stem cell or donor lymphocyte infusion donor (not recorded which). It is not recorded whose cells these are; they may come from a transplant donor. This chain uses TRBV18 with TRBJ2-1, with TRBD1 identical over 8 bases. DNA of the CDR3: TGTGCCAGCTCACCGCCAACCGGGACAGGCCGGGTCAATGAGCAGTTCTTC. As protein: CASSPPTGTGRVNEQFF.